This T cell receptor (beta chain) is drawn from a study of patients and donors after allogeneic stem cell transplantation. This clonotype was counted many times. Each CDR3 protein gets one entry after TCRdb re-called the RT-PCR reads with MiXCR. The repertoire includes around 240,000 distinct CDR3 sequences, 13% to 15% of them detected once, and about 9.9% sits in the top ten. The sequence was collected from a human donor who was either an allogeneic HSCT recipient or a stem cell or donor lymphocyte infusion donor (not recorded which). It is not recorded whose cells these are; they may come from a transplant donor. The sequenced sample consisted of blood, either unsorted or a sorted T cell fraction (not recorded which).

CDR3 protein: CASSLRTGGPYEQYF. The CDR3 DNA is TGTGCCAGCAGTTTAAGGACAGGGGGCCCCTACGAGCAGTACTTC. The gene calls are TRBV11-2 and TRBJ2-7; 11 nucleotides agree with TRBD1. CDR1 SGHAT and CDR2 FQNNGV come from the germline V gene. J lost 2 bases, V lost 6 bases, and 6 bases had no gene match. The CDR3 loop spans 15 amino acids.